This T cell receptor beta chain was documented in a study of tumor-infiltrating lymphocytes in localized non-small cell lung cancer. Looking at the study overall: Each patient gave resected tumor and non-adjacent uninvolved lung tissue. Study results and limitations: IM1 and IM2 tumors showed no difference in T-cell fraction. Compared with uninvolved lung, tumors showed higher T cell infiltration by TCRbeta sequencing.

CDR3 length equals 17 residues. In germline, CDR1 is LGHNA, CDR2 YNFKEQ. After removal of 5 bases from V and 2 bases from J, the junction contained 12 bases not matched to a gene. TCRdb's table, derived via immunoSEQ multiplex PCR, lists solely in-frame clones and lacks some. The data contain some 11,000 clones, about 70% of them singletons. Worth noting for this clone: Its antigen is undetermined.

This chain links TRBV4-2 with TRBJ2-3; 8 bases map to TRBD2. The source material was uninvolved lung tissue not adjacent to the tumor. This TCR was recovered from a human donor with non-small cell lung cancer. The CDR3 loop is CASSSWGVAGITDTQYF. The CDR3 DNA reads as TGTGCCAGCAGCTCGTGGGGGGTAGCGGGGATCACAGATACGCAGTATTTT.